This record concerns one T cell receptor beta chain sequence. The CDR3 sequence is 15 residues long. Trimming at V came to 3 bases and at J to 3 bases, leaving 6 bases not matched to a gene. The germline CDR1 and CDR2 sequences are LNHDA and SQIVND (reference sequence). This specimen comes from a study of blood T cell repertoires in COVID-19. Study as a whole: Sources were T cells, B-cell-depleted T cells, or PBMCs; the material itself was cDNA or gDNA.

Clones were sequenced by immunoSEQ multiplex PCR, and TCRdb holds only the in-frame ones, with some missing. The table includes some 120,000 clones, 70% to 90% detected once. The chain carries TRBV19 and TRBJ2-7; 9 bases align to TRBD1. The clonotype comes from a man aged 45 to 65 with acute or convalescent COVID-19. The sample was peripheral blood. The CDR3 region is CASSIGTGFRYEQYF. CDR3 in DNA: TGTGCCAGTAGTATCGGGACAGGGTTTCGCTACGAGCAGTACTTC. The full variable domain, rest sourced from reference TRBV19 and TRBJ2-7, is DGGITQSPKYLFRKEGQNVTLSCEQNLNHDAMYWYRQDPGQGLRLIYYSQIVNDFQKGDIAEGYSVSREKKESFPLTVTSAQKNPTAFYLCASSIGTGFRYEQYFGPGTRLTVT.